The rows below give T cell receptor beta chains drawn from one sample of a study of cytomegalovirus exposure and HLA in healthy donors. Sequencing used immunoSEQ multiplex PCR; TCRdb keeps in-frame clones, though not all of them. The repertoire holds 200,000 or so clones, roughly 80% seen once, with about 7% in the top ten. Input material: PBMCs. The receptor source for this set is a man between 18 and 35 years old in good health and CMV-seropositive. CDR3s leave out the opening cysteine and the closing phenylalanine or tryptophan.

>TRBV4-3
ASSPGVGGTAPYEQY
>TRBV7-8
ASSLTDSGSTSYEQY
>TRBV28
ASILSRAQH
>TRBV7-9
ASSPRDSQETQY
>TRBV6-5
ASSLRQTGITYEQY
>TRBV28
ASSLPFSYQRRTLRGGYT
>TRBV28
ASSFAGANSGRAGSNEQF
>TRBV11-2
ASSGRRGQETQY
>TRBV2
ASKHRGQGRSGELF
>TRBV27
ASSLYLGHAYEQY
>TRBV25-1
ASSDPGLTYEQY
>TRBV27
ASRNSGGSYNEQF
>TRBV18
ASSPGNKNYGYT
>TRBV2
ASRRDSPPGGELF
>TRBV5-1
ASSSLRLAGRRSTDTQY
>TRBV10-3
AIGPRQVPNTEAF
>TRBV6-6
ASSPHYYNEQF
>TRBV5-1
ASSFSGRVGQETQY
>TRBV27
ASFSGSSYNEQF
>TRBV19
ASSMWTNYEQY
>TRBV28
ASTSPPGTGYEKLF
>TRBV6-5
ASSFGLLRANTEAF
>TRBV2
ASSALAVQETQY
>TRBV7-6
ASSGRAANTGELF
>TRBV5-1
ASSLDGQGLGQY
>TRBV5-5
ASSPQRGLGYEQY
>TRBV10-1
ASSEWTSGRSEQY
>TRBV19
ASSIRGEETQY
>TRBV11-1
ASSYGQNNLGELF
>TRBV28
ASSLLTLRGAYDTEAF
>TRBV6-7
ASSAGTTGELF
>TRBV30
AWSLGTAENEAF
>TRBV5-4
ASSLAHRRNTGELF
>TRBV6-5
ASRGHFNTEAF
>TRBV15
ATSRDWRGSNTEAF
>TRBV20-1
SADRVGEQY
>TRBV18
ASSPGGDSGANVLT
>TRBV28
ASSSLASHREGGRITDTQY
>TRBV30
AWSVGSGSNQPQH
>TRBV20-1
STRRGGEQY
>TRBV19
ASSRQKTNEKLF
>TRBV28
ASSPSSGRDYNEQF
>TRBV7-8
ASIRVGGRANEQY
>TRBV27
ASSLGVPQGTEAF
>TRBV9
ASSVSNTIY
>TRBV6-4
ASGTGGFTDTQY
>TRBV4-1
ASSGPSSYEQY
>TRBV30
AWNLAASSYNEQF
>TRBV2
ASSPPTAGGANVLT
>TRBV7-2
ASSLGTGSTGYT
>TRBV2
ASSTWAGQGETQY
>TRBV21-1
ASSLGQKAEAF
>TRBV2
ASSELGREYGDTQY
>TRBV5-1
ASSLGHDTDTQY
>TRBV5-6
ASSLGTVNTGELF
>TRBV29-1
SVQAGGPYNEQF
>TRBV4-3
ASSQDLGLAGLV